A selection of T cell receptor beta chains follows, all from one sample in a study of regulatory T cells in long-lasting Graves disease. One entry per CDR3 protein results from TCRdb running MiXCR on the multiplex PCR reads. The sample includes 400,000 to 500,000 distinct CDR3 sequences, 20% to 25% of them seen just once. The material sequenced was peripheral blood mononuclear cells (PBMCs), taken when the disease was refractory, from a patient treated with antithyroid drugs. The receptor set was obtained from a female donor with Graves disease. Both conserved end residues are part of each CDR3. D genes are given only for firm matches. Only some rows state a clone size, as once, few, many or a class for expanded clones.

V,D,size,J,DNA,CDR3
TRBV6-2/TRBV6-3,.,.,TRBJ1-1,TGTGCCAGCAGCCCGGCCGGGATCAAGGCAGCTTTCTTT,CASSPAGIKAAFF
TRBV7-2,.,few,TRBJ1-2,TGTGCCAGCAGCTTTGCCCCACTGGATGGCTACACCTTC,CASSFAPLDGYTF
TRBV5-6,.,.,TRBJ1-1,TGTGCCAGCAGCTTGGGAGACGGGGGCACTGAAGCTTTCTTT,CASSLGDGGTEAFF
TRBV20-1,TRBD2,.,TRBJ2-5,TGCAGTGCTCCGAAACGAAGACTAGCGGGGGTAATGACCCAGTACTTC,CSAPKRRLAGVMTQYF
TRBV7-9,TRBD2,many,TRBJ2-7,TGTGCCAGCAGCTTGGTCCTAGCGGAAGCCGAGCAGTACTTC,CASSLVLAEAEQYF
TRBV27,.,many,TRBJ1-1,TGTGCCAGCTGGCGACCGGTAGGAACGAACACTGAAGCTTTCTTT,CASWRPVGTNTEAFF
TRBV6-9,TRBD1,.,TRBJ1-2,TGTGCCAGCAGTTACCCGGACAGGGGACGCTATGGCTACACCTTC,CASSYPDRGRYGYTF
TRBV7-3,TRBD1,few,TRBJ2-7,TGTGCCAGCAGCTCCGAACAGGGGGGCGAGCAGTACTTC,CASSSEQGGEQYF
TRBV9,.,.,TRBJ2-7,TGTGCCAGCAGCCCCCGGGGGCGCACGTACGAGCAGTACTTC,CASSPRGRTYEQYF
TRBV27,.,few,TRBJ1-6,TGTGCCAGCAGTTTAAAGGGCTCCTATAATTCACCCCTCCACTTT,CASSLKGSYNSPLHF
TRBV28,.,few,TRBJ2-6,TGTGCCAGCATCCAGGGGTATGGGGCCAACGTCCTGACTTTC,CASIQGYGANVLTF
TRBV3-1,.,few,TRBJ1-5,TGTGCCAGCAGCGCGCAGGTTGGGCCCCAGCATTTT,CASSAQVGPQHF
TRBV12-3/TRBV12-4,.,many,TRBJ2-7,TGTGCCAGCAGTTTCGGCCACGAGCAGTACTTC,CASSFGHEQYF
TRBV19,.,few,TRBJ1-1,TGTGCCAGTAGTATCTCCAGGGGAGAAGCTTTCTTT,CASSISRGEAFF
TRBV29-1,.,many,TRBJ2-7,TGCAGCGTTGCAGGGGAATCTACCTACGAGCAGTACTTC,CSVAGESTYEQYF
TRBV27,.,many,TRBJ2-7,TGTGCCAGCAGTTTCGTAACTAGCAGCGAGCAGTACTTC,CASSFVTSSEQYF
TRBV5-1,.,few,TRBJ1-2,TGCGCCAGCAGCTCACGGACAGACGGTGGCTACACCTTC,CASSSRTDGGYTF
TRBV6-1,.,few,TRBJ2-7,TGTGCCAGCAGTCCTGGGGGGACCCCAAACTACGAGCAGTACTTC,CASSPGGTPNYEQYF
TRBV7-9,.,few,TRBJ1-6,TGTGCCAGCAGCGGCCAGGGAGATAATTCACCCCTCCACTTT,CASSGQGDNSPLHF
TRBV7-2,.,few,TRBJ1-4,TGTGCCAGCAGCTTTGAGAGGACAGAGAATGAAAAACTGTTTTTT,CASSFERTENEKLFF
TRBV12-3/TRBV12-4,TRBD2,.,TRBJ2-7,TGTGCCAGCACCCCAACTAGCGGGAGTTCCTACGGGCAGTACTTC,CASTPTSGSSYGQYF
TRBV5-1,.,few,TRBJ2-7,TGCGCCAGCAGCTTGAAAACAGGGCCATTCCAACCCTACGAGCAGTACTTC,CASSLKTGPFQPYEQYF
TRBV27,.,.,TRBJ2-3,TGTGCCAGCAGGGCGGTTAGACAATCATCTAGCACAGATACGCAGTATTTT,CASRAVRQSSSTDTQYF
TRBV5-1,.,few,TRBJ2-4,TGCGCCAGCAGCGCCGGGGAAGCCAAAAACATTCAGTACTTC,CASSAGEAKNIQYF
TRBV6-5,TRBD1,.,TRBJ1-6,TGTGCCAGCAGTTTGGGACAGGGCAGGGTGATAAGGAATTCACCCCTCCACTTT,CASSLGQGRVIRNSPLHF
TRBV7-6,.,few,TRBJ1-3,TGTGCCAGCAGCCTAGTGTTCGGGGACTCTGGAAACACCATATATTTT,CASSLVFGDSGNTIYF
TRBV19,TRBD1,few,TRBJ1-6,TGTGCCAGTCGACAGGGGGTTACACCCCTCCACTTT,CASRQGVTPLHF
TRBV11-2,.,many,TRBJ2-7,TGTGCCAGCAGGGGGCGGACCTACGAGCAGTACTTC,CASRGRTYEQYF
TRBV20-1,TRBD2,few,TRBJ2-7,TGCAGTGCTGAAAAGACTAGCGGACTCTCCTACGAGCAGTACTTC,CSAEKTSGLSYEQYF
TRBV20-1,.,.,TRBJ2-3,TGCAGTGCTAGAGATAACGCGCGGTTCACAGATACGCAGTATTTT,CSARDNARFTDTQYF
TRBV11-2,TRBD1,few,TRBJ2-5,TGTGCCAGCAGCGGACAGGGTTGGGAGACCCAGTACTTC,CASSGQGWETQYF
TRBV6-1,.,many,TRBJ2-7,TGTGCCAGCAGGGCCCCGGGGCGGGGCGACGGATTGGAGCAGTACTTC,CASRAPGRGDGLEQYF
TRBV28,.,.,TRBJ2-1,TGTGCCAGCAGCGCCTTGGAGGGCAGCTCCTACAATGAGCAGTTCTTC,CASSALEGSSYNEQFF
TRBV9,.,many,TRBJ2-5,TGTGCCAGCAGCGTAGCTCCGACAGCCCAAGAGACCCAGTACTTC,CASSVAPTAQETQYF
TRBV6-2/TRBV6-3,.,.,TRBJ1-6,TGTGCCAGCCGCGCCCTTGGACGGGAATGGCTCTCACCCCTCCACTTT,CASRALGREWLSPLHF
TRBV14,.,few,TRBJ2-1,TGTGCCAGCAGCCAAGATCTGATGGCAGGGTGGGATGAGCAGTTCTTC,CASSQDLMAGWDEQFF
TRBV19,.,.,TRBJ2-7,TGTGCCAGTAGTATAGGACCGGGTAGAGGCTACGAGCAGTACTTC,CASSIGPGRGYEQYF
TRBV10-3,.,.,TRBJ1-5,TGTGCCATCAGTTCAGGGGAGAGTCAGCCCCAGCATTTT,CAISSGESQPQHF
TRBV24-1,TRBD1,many,TRBJ2-2,TGTGCCACCAGTGATTTGCAAGAGACAGGGGGTGGAACCGGGGAGCTGTTTTTT,CATSDLQETGGGTGELFF
TRBV5-6,TRBD1,many,TRBJ2-5,TGTGCCAGCACCGGGACAGGTGACCAAGAGACCCAGTACTTC,CASTGTGDQETQYF
TRBV10-3,.,many,TRBJ1-1,TGTGCCATCAGTGAATCCACTGAAGCTTTCTTT,CAISESTEAFF
TRBV10-3,TRBD2,many,TRBJ2-7,TGTGCCATCAGTGGGGCCGGGACTAGCGGGAGTGAGCAGTACTTC,CAISGAGTSGSEQYF
TRBV28,.,many,TRBJ2-7,TGTGCCAGCAGTGTTTCGACAGTTACCTACGAGCAGTACTTC,CASSVSTVTYEQYF
TRBV6-2/TRBV6-3,.,.,TRBJ1-1,TGTGCCAGCAGACTCGGAGATTATAACACTGAAGCTTTCTTT,CASRLGDYNTEAFF
TRBV7-9,TRBD1,.,TRBJ1-2,TGTGCGGAACAGGGGGCTAACTATGGCTACACCTTC,CAEQGANYGYTF
TRBV28,.,many,TRBJ1-1,TGTGCCAGCAGTAATTATCCACTCAACACTGAAGCTTTCTTT,CASSNYPLNTEAFF
TRBV7-9,.,few,TRBJ1-2,TGTGCCAGCAGCACGCCCGACGGATATGGCTACACCTTC,CASSTPDGYGYTF
TRBV3-1,TRBD2,many,TRBJ2-5,TGTGCCAGCAGCCAAGTGGCGGGGGTGGAGACCCAGTACTTC,CASSQVAGVETQYF
TRBV2,.,many,TRBJ2-7,TGTGCCACCCTCAGGACAAGCTACGAGCAGTACTTC,CATLRTSYEQYF
TRBV2,.,many,TRBJ1-1,TGTGCCAGCAGTGACAACCAGGTTGAAGCTTTCTTT,CASSDNQVEAFF
TRBV7-9,.,many,TRBJ2-7,TGTGCCAGCAGCCCGGGGTACGGACACCGGGACTACGAGCAGTACTTC,CASSPGYGHRDYEQYF
TRBV19,TRBD1,.,TRBJ1-1,TGTGCCAGCACGGACAGGGAAGAGTTGGGCACTGAAGCTTTCTTT,CASTDREELGTEAFF
TRBV6-1,.,.,TRBJ1-1,TGTGCCAGCAGTCCCGGGGGGGGCGCTGAAGCTTTCTTT,CASSPGGGAEAFF
TRBV11-2,TRBD2,.,TRBJ2-3,TGTGCCAGCAGCTCCGGGACTAGCGGGGACAGCACAGATACGCAGTATTTT,CASSSGTSGDSTDTQYF
TRBV6-1,.,.,TRBJ1-1,TGTGCCAGCAGATCGAGTCGGCCTGAAGCTTTCTTT,CASRSSRPEAFF
TRBV13,TRBD1,many,TRBJ2-5,TGTGCCAGCAGCCAAACAGGGGGGCATTTGGAGACCCAGTACTTC,CASSQTGGHLETQYF
TRBV28,.,many,TRBJ2-3,TGTGCCAGCAGCCGAGCCGGATGGTATGGTCCAAATACGCAGTATTTT,CASSRAGWYGPNTQYF
TRBV6-1,.,many,TRBJ1-2,TGTGCCAGCAGCCCGGAGGGGATTTATGGCTACACCTTC,CASSPEGIYGYTF